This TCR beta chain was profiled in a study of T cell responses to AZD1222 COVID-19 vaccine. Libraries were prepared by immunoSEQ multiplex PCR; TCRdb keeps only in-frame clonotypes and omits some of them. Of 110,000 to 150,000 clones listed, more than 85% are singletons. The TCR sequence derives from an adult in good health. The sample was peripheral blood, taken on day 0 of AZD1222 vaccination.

This CDR3 reads CASSLEQVTYEQYF. The DNA for the CDR3 is TGTGCCAGCAGCTTGGAGCAGGTGACCTACGAGCAGTACTTC. The genes are TRBV5-6 and TRBJ2-7; no clear D. CDR1 is SGHDT, CDR2 YYEEEE, per germline. This CDR3 comprises 14 residues. V dropped 0 bases and J dropped 2 bases, with 9 bases sitting between them.